One TCR beta chain is described in this entry. A multiplex PCR was run with 60 Vbeta primers and 13 Jbeta primers. Using immunoSEQ multiplex PCR, the repertoire was profiled, and TCRdb retains in-frame clones only, with some absent. The sample holds about 170,000 clones, around 74% seen once. This sample is drawn from a study of cytomegalovirus exposure and HLA in healthy donors. Germline V lookup: CDR1 SGHRS, CDR2 YFSETQ. This CDR3 is 15 amino acids long. After removal of 2 bases from V and 4 bases from J, the junction contained 7 bases not matched to a gene. The rearrangement uses TRBV5-1 and TRBJ1-1; 8 bases align to TRBD1. Source material: PBMCs. The TCR sequence derives from a female donor in good health and CMV-seronegative. In DNA, the CDR3 is TGCGCCAGCAGCTTTCTGCAGGGGGCGAGCACTGAAGCTTTCTTT. Amino acids: CASSFLQGASTEAFF.